These 16 T cell receptor beta chains share one sample of origin, sequenced in a study. TCRdb reprocessed the RT-PCR reads with MiXCR, giving one entry per CDR3 protein. The sample includes 650,000 to 800,000 distinct CDR3 sequences, approximately 15% of them seen just once. What was sequenced was memory CD4+ T cells from blood. The receptors shown here come from a female donor in good health, serving as a healthy control.

This clonotype has at least ten counts. The chain has TRBV12-3 or TRBV12-4 and TRBJ1-1; D might be TRBD1 (6 bases). The CDR3 has 14 amino acids. The V gene lost 2 bases and the J gene lost 5 bases, with 12 bases spanning the gap. The CDR3 loop reads CASSLTGMRTEAFF. The CDR3 DNA is TGTGCCAGCAGTTTAACAGGGATGAGGACTGAAGCTTTCTTT.

The table lists this clonotype with many counts. The genes are TRBV7-9 and TRBJ1-1; D not certain. Germline CDR1 SEHNR, CDR2 FQNEAQ (reference sequence). This CDR3 has 13 residues. V lost 5 bases and J 11 bases, leaving 18 bases between the germline ends. CDR3: CASSPLGSIVAFF. Here the CDR3 DNA reads TGTGCCAGCAGCCCATTGGGGTCCATCGTCGCTTTCTTT.

This clonotype was seen only a few times. The chain employs TRBV28 and TRBJ2-7; D remains unclear. Trimming took off 4 bases at V and 2 bases at J, with 12 bases between the two ends. CDR1 is MDHEN and CDR2 is SYDVKM in the germline V gene. The CDR3 loop spans 14 amino acids. The CDR3: CASSSTHLTYEQYF. The CDR3 coding sequence is TGTGCCAGCAGTTCAACCCATCTAACCTACGAGCAGTACTTC.

This clonotype was detected a few times. The chain joins TRBV7-2 to TRBJ2-7; no clear D gene. Trimming removed 5 bases from V and 3 bases from J, with 11 bases in between. The CDR3 runs to 13 residues. Germline CDR1 SGHTA, CDR2 FQGNSA. CDR3 in DNA: TGTGCCAGCAGCCCTGGCAGACTCTACGAGCAGTACTTC. The encoded protein is CASSPGRLYEQYF. Drawing the rest from reference TRBV7-2 and TRBJ2-7, the complete variable domain is GAGVSQSPSNKVTEKGKDVELRCDPISGHTALYWYRQSLGQGLEFLIYFQGNSAPDKSGLPSDRFSAERTGGSVSTLTIQRTQQEDSAVYLCASSPGRLYEQYFGPGTRLTVT.

A few counts support this clonotype. V and J are TRBV6-5 and TRBJ2-3; 9 bases fit TRBD1. The CDR3 covers 13 residues. CDR1 and CDR2 from the germline V gene are MNHEY and SVGAGI. V gave up 4 bases and J gave up 7 bases; unmatched junction bases: 3. The CDR3: CASSSGQGHTQYF. The DNA of the CDR3 is TGTGCCAGCAGTTCTGGACAGGGGCATACGCAGTATTTT.

There are a few counts of this clonotype. The chain joins TRBV29-1 to TRBJ2-7; tentatively, D is TRBD2 (5 bases). CDR3 length: 13 amino acids. CDR1 and CDR2 (germline): SQVTM, ANQGSEA. V was clipped by 4 bases and J by 3 bases, with 13 bases between them. DNA of the CDR3: TGCAGCGTTGTCACGGACTTTGACTACGAGCAGTACTTC. Translating gives CSVVTDFDYEQYF.

This clonotype was picked up a small number of times. The chain joins TRBV7-3 to TRBJ2-7, with TRBD1 as a possible D gene (6 bases). Between the trimmed V and J ends, which lost 0 bases and 0 bases, there was a span of 12 bases. Germline V gene lookup returns CDR1 SGHTA and CDR2 FQGTGA. The CDR3 sequence is 16 residues long. CDR3 coding DNA: TGTGCCAGCAGCTTAACCCAAGCAGGGGACTCCTACGAGCAGTACTTC. Encoded protein: CASSLTQAGDSYEQYF.

The rearrangement joins TRBV7-2 to TRBJ2-3; the D is unclear. Per the germline V gene, CDR1 is SGHTA and CDR2 is FQGNSA. The V end was cut by 3 bases, the J end by 1 base, with 14 bases between. The CDR3 length is 16 residues. CDR3 residues: CASSFIRVTRTDTQYF. The CDR3 DNA sequence: TGTGCCAGCAGCTTCATTCGAGTCACCCGCACAGATACGCAGTATTTT.

The chain joins TRBV20-1 to TRBJ1-6; D is unclear. Trimming took 0 bases from V and 0 from J, leaving 12 bases between them. The CDR3 loop spans 17 amino acids. Germline V gene lookup returns CDR1 DFQATT and CDR2 SNEGSKA (reference sequence). This CDR3 is CSARDHGLSSYNSPLHF. The DNA for the CDR3 is TGCAGTGCTAGAGATCACGGGCTGAGCTCCTATAATTCACCCCTCCACTTT.

The chain uses TRBV12-3 or TRBV12-4 and TRBJ2-3; D perhaps matches TRBD2 (7 bases). Trimming cost V 5 bases and J 4 bases, with 22 bases left between them. There are 17 residues in the CDR3. For the CDR3, the DNA is TGTGCCAGCAGTACGATCTGGGGGCGGGAGTGGGCAGATACGCAGTATTTT. The encoded protein is CASSTIWGREWADTQYF.

There are a few counts of this clonotype. This chain uses TRBV20-1 with TRBJ2-3, with a tentative D call TRBD2 (6 bases). From germline, CDR1 is DFQATT and CDR2 SNEGSKA (reference sequence). CDR3 length equals 12 residues. Deletions cut 1 base from V and 5 bases from J, with 7 bases between. The CDR3 region has the DNA TGCAGTGCTAGAGTTAGCGGAGATACGCAGTATTTT. This sequence encodes CSARVSGDTQYF.

This clonotype was seen more than once but under ten times. The chain carries TRBV18 and TRBJ2-1, with 10 bases aligning to TRBD1. Looked up from germline, CDR1 is KGHSH and CDR2 is LQKENI. The CDR3 covers 13 residues. Trimming removed 4 bases from V and 12 bases from J; junction bases left unmatched: 6. The CDR3 loop reads CASSRTGGEPQFF. The CDR3 nucleotides read TGTGCCAGCTCACGGACAGGGGGGGAACCGCAGTTCTTC.

This clonotype was seen at least ten times. The chain uses TRBV7-2 and TRBJ2-5; perhaps TRBD1 as D (5 bases). Germline-derived CDR1 and CDR2 are SGHTA and FQGNSA. Trimming cost V 5 bases and J 3 bases, with 10 bases left between them. The CDR3 consists of 13 residues. The CDR3 here is CASSRGGEETQYF. The CDR3 DNA is TGTGCCAGCAGCAGGGGTGGCGAAGAGACCCAGTACTTC.

This clonotype was counted a few times. The chain recombines TRBV5-6 with TRBJ1-2, with D possibly being TRBD1 (6 bases). V lost 3 bases and J 0 bases, leaving 24 bases between the germline ends. The CDR3 loop spans 19 amino acids. Germline V CDR1 and CDR2: SGHDT, YYEEEE. The CDR3 region is CASSSIDDRPGHPNYGYTF. DNA of the CDR3: TGTGCCAGCAGCTCTATTGATGATCGACCGGGACACCCTAACTATGGCTACACCTTC. The variable domain in full, with the rest retrieved from reference TRBV5-6 and TRBJ1-2, is DAGVTQSPTHLIKTRGQQVTLRCSPKSGHDTVSWYQQALGQGPQFIFQYYEEEERQRGNFPDRFSGHQFPNYSSELNVNALLLGDSALYLCASSSIDDRPGHPNYGYTFGSGTRLTVV.

The J gene is TRBJ2-1, the V gene TRBV12-3 or TRBV12-4; no reliable D call. Trimming took off 3 bases at V and 4 bases at J, with 13 bases between the two ends. CDR3 length: 15 residues. The CDR3 coding sequence is TGTGCCAGCAGTTTTCACCTTGTCGGGTACAATGAGCAGTTCTTC. It yields the protein CASSFHLVGYNEQFF.

The chain is built from TRBV4-1 and TRBJ1-4; 7 bases match TRBD1. From germline, CDR1 is MGHRA and CDR2 YSYEKL. J was trimmed by 6 bases and V by 4 bases; bases with no gene match: 8. The CDR3 is 15 residues long. CDR3: CASSRRQGQDEKLFF. The CDR3 DNA reads TGCGCCAGCAGCCGCAGACAGGGCCAGGATGAAAAACTGTTTTTT.